This T cell receptor (beta chain) was captured by sequencing in a study of T cell responses to AZD1222 COVID-19 vaccine. Study-level points and caveats: Sampled repertoires all dated from after the peak T cell response. Spike-specific TCR depth and breadth grew after two AZD1222 doses. Dominant at 160-218 and 743-854, vaccine-associated CD4 TCRs also spanned spike. White British ancestry dominated among donors, who included more females, and clonal diversity was possibly underestimated.

Germline values: CDR1 LNHDA, CDR2 SQIVND (reference sequence). V lost 7 bases to trimming and J lost 5 bases; unmatched junction nucleotides: 14. The CDR3 is made up of 18 amino acids. Generated by immunoSEQ multiplex PCR, the TCRdb table keeps only in-frame clones and is missing some. The sample has approximately 50,000 clones, 75% to 90% seen once. This clone was found once. The target antigen is unknown. V gene TRBV19 combines with J gene TRBJ2-5; TRBD2 agrees at 15 bases. The sequence derives from an adult in good health. The starting material was peripheral blood, obtained on day 0 of MenACWY control vaccination. The CDR3, as DNA: TGTGCCAGTAAACAAGCTCGGACTAGCGGGAGGGCCGGTGAGACCCAGTACTTC. The encoded protein is CASKQARTSGRAGETQYF.